This TCR beta chain emerged from a study of OX40 agonist ivuxolimab in advanced cancers. Produced via immunoSEQ multiplex PCR; TCRdb's table is partial and in-frame only. The data show some 74,000 clones, more than 90% seen once. The CDR3 consists of 11 residues. Germline V CDR1 and CDR2: MNHNS, SASEGT. With 1 base removed from V and 13 bases from J, the gap between germline ends came to 10 bases. This rearrangement joins TRBV6-1 to TRBJ1-1; D remains ambiguous. Sequencing was performed on CD4+ or CD8+ T cells sorted from blood, taken in a trial of the OX40 agonist ivuxolimab. The clonotype was recovered from an adult with an advanced solid tumor such as melanoma, head and neck, liver or kidney cancer. The CDR3 here is CASSEGDLVFF. CDR3 bases: TGTGCCAGCAGTGAAGGGGATCTGGTTTTCTTT.